The 13 T cell receptor beta chains below come from one sample, sequenced in a study of blood T cells in healthy people across ages. Primed by a sample-barcoded 5' primer and a J-beta primer mix, a second PCR proceeded for roughly 7 to 11 cycles. TCRdb re-called the 5' RACE reads through MiXCR, storing one row per CDR3 protein. The table lists hundreds of thousands of distinct CDR3 sequences, around a quarter of them singletons. The same data also contributed to another study, on T cells of mothers and their children.

The sequenced sample consisted of blood. These receptors were obtained from a boy between 5 and 17 years old in good health.

The gene calls are TRBV6-2 or TRBV6-3 and TRBJ1-1, with D possibly TRBD1 on 5 matching bases. Germline CDR1 and CDR2: MNHEY and SVGEGT. The CDR3 spans 14 residues. V dropped 6 bases and J dropped 11 bases, with 22 bases sitting between them. This CDR3 is CASSSLAGAEEAFF. DNA of the CDR3: TGTGCCAGCAGCTCCCTGGCCGGGGCCGAGGAGGCTTTCTTT.

The J gene is TRBJ2-5, the V gene TRBV7-9; D remains unclear. Gene TRBJ2-1 matches the end of the DNA better, so the J call may be wrong. The CDR3 has 11 residues. Per germline, CDR1 SEHNR and CDR2 FQNEAQ (reference sequence). The CDR3 DNA is TGTGCCAGCAGCCGCAGTCCCGAGCAGTTCTTC. This gives the protein CASSRSPEQFF.

This clonotype was detected a few times. The chain links TRBV28 to TRBJ2-5; a weak D match, TRBD2 (6 bases). CDR1 and CDR2 (germline): MDHEN, SYDVKM. Trimming removed 7 bases at V and 4 bases at J, with 22 bases between. The CDR3 loop spans 16 amino acids. Written as DNA, the CDR3 is TGTGCCAGCACTCTAAGGGCCAGCGCGGGGATAGAGACCCAGTACTTC. This gives the protein CASTLRASAGIETQYF. Drawing the rest from reference TRBV28 and TRBJ2-5, the complete variable domain is DVKVTQSSRYLVKRTGEKVFLECVQDMDHENMFWYRQDPGLGLRLIYFSYDVKMKEKGDIPEGYSVSREKKERFSLILESASTNQTSMYLCASTLRASAGIETQYFGPGTRLLVL.

The V and J genes are TRBV7-9 and TRBJ1-1; maybe TRBD1 (5 bases). Trimming stripped 7 bases from V and 6 bases from J, with 6 bases between. CDR3 length: 10 amino acids. Germline V gene sequence: CDR1 SEHNR, CDR2 FQNEAQ (reference sequence). This chain's CDR3 is CASTGAEAFF. The CDR3 bases are TGTGCCAGCACGGGGGCTGAAGCTTTCTTT.

This clonotype was recorded many times. The V gene is TRBV7-9, the J gene TRBJ2-5, with D unclear. The tail of the sequence fits TRBJ2-1 better, so the J call may be wrong. Per the germline V gene, CDR1 is SEHNR and CDR2 is FQNEAQ (reference sequence). This CDR3 contains 12 residues. For the CDR3, the DNA is TGTGCCAGCAGCTTAGTCATCAGTGAGCAGTTCTTC. Amino acid sequence: CASSLVISEQFF.

V and J are TRBV24-1 and TRBJ2-3; D possibly uses TRBD1 or TRBD2 (5 bases each). The CDR3 length is 17 residues. Germline values: CDR1 KGHDR, CDR2 SFDVKD. The V end was cut by 4 bases, the J end by 2 bases, with 18 bases between. CDR3 amino acids: CATSEEPGREYTDTQYF. In nucleotides, the CDR3 is TGTGCCACCAGTGAGGAACCGGGACGGGAATACACAGATACGCAGTATTTT.

This clonotype was counted only a few times. V usage is TRBV5-5 and J usage is TRBJ2-2; possible D gene TRBD2, 6 bases. This CDR3 contains 16 residues. The V gene's germline CDR1 is SGHKS and CDR2 YYEKEE (reference sequence). V gave up 1 base and J gave up 4 bases, with 14 bases separating them. Written as DNA, the CDR3 is TGTGCCAGCAGCTTGCCTCCCATGGGGGGCACCGGGGAGCTGTTTTTT. Amino acids: CASSLPPMGGTGELFF.

The V call is TRBV6-9, the J call TRBJ2-3, with D possibly called TRBD1 or TRBD2 (5 bases each). Germline CDR1 and CDR2: MNHGY and SVAAGI. The CDR3 has 15 amino acids. V was cut by 1 base and J by 0 bases, with 8 bases left in between. The CDR3 DNA reads TGTGCCAGCAGTTATTGGGACCCAAGCACAGATACGCAGTATTTT. Protein sequence: CASSYWDPSTDTQYF.

This clonotype was detected only a few times. This sequence joins TRBV13 and TRBJ2-7; maybe TRBD1 (6 bases). Germline-derived CDR1 and CDR2 are PRHDT and FYEKMQ (reference sequence). V was pared by 0 bases and J by 3 bases, with 12 bases between. The CDR3 length is 15 residues. The CDR3 protein is CASSLGPGENYEQYF. The CDR3, as DNA: TGTGCCAGCAGCTTAGGTCCAGGGGAGAACTACGAGCAGTACTTC.

The chain couples TRBV20-1 to TRBJ1-4; D possibly corresponds to TRBD1 (5 bases). Trimming left V 0 bases short and J 8 bases short, with 10 bases between. This CDR3 comprises 13 residues. Germline lookup yields CDR1 DFQATT and CDR2 SNEGSKA (reference sequence). CDR3 in DNA: TGCAGTGCTAGAGACAGGGTGGGGGAAAAACTGTTTTTT. As protein: CSARDRVGEKLFF.

The rearrangement links TRBV4-1 to TRBJ2-5; D is unresolved. V lost 4 bases and J 1 base, leaving 13 bases between the germline ends. This CDR3 has 15 residues. Germline V gene data show CDR1 as MGHRA and CDR2 as YSYEKL. The CDR3 is CASSPYLTLQETQYF. The CDR3 DNA reads as TGCGCCAGCAGCCCGTACTTAACCCTCCAAGAGACCCAGTACTTC.

CDR3: CASSQEGARSYEQYF. The CDR3 region has the DNA TGTGCCAGCAGCCAAGAAGGGGCCCGCTCCTACGAGCAGTACTTC. The chain employs TRBV14 and TRBJ2-7, with D perhaps TRBD1 (5 bases). The CDR3 sequence is 15 residues long. Germline CDR1 SGHDN, CDR2 FVKESK. Between the trimmed V and J ends, which lost 0 bases and 0 bases, there was a span of 9 bases.

This clonotype was detected a few times. The chain employs TRBV7-3 and TRBJ2-7; 9 bases align to TRBD1. The germline gives CDR1 SGHTA, CDR2 FQGTGA. V lost 2 bases, J lost 0 bases, and 2 bases stayed unmatched. The CDR3 has 15 amino acids. The CDR3 coding sequence is TGTGCCAGCAGCTTATACAGGGGGCCCTCCTACGAGCAGTACTTC. Translation: CASSLYRGPSYEQYF.